A single sample is the source of the 14 T cell receptor beta chains below, sequenced in a study of T cell clonality in common variable immunodeficiency. TCRdb keeps only in-frame clones here, not all; method: immunoSEQ multiplex PCR. The sample contains approximately 44,000 clones, none of them singletons. The sample consisted of peripheral blood mononuclear cells. Receptors were obtained from a person between 18 and 70 years old in good health.

This clone has ten or more counts. The CDR3 goes on 3 residues after the read ends, and that part is filled in from the germline J gene. The chain employs TRBV4-2 and TRBJ2-3; no definite D call. V lost 0 bases and J 8 bases, leaving 15 bases between the germline ends. Germline V gene lookup returns CDR1 LGHNA and CDR2 YNFKEQ. The CDR3 length is 15 residues. The DNA read from the CDR3 is TGTGCCAGCAGCCAAGATGGAGTTTCCCCGGGTACG. It translates to CASSQDGVSPGT. The CDR3 as a whole reads CASSQDGVSPGTQYF.

This clone was recorded many times. The CDR3 goes on 3 residues after the read ends, and that part is filled in from the germline J gene. The V and J genes are TRBV5-6 and TRBJ2-7; D perhaps matches TRBD1 (6 bases). Trimming cost V 3 bases and J 6 bases, with 10 bases left between them. CDR1 is SGHDT, CDR2 YYEEEE, per germline. The CDR3 consists of 12 residues. CDR3: CASSSPRGEQYF. The CDR3 bases that were read are TGTGCCAGCAGCTCGCCCAGGGGCGAG.

This clone was seen repeatedly, ten times or more. The read terminates 3 residues before the CDR3 end, so the remaining end is supplied by the germline J gene. The chain joins TRBV5-1 to TRBJ2-5; 9 nucleotides match TRBD2. Trimming removed 3 bases from V and 2 bases from J; junction bases left unmatched: 5. CDR3 length: 15 residues. CDR1 SGHRS and CDR2 YFSETQ come from the germline V gene. The CDR3 here is CASSYRTSAQETQYF. The DNA read from the CDR3 is TGCGCCAGCAGCTATCGGACTAGCGCGCAAGAGACC.

This clone was counted ten times or more. The read comes to an end 3 residues before the CDR3 does, leaving the germline J gene to fill in the end. The chain links TRBV20-1 to TRBJ2-7, with D possibly TRBD2 on 6 matching bases. The CDR3 totals 15 residues. Trimming cost V 5 bases and J 4 bases, with 21 bases left between them. Germline-derived CDR1 and CDR2 are DFQATT and SNEGSKA (reference sequence). CDR3 amino acids: CSADSGTESRYEQYF. The covered CDR3 bases are TGCAGTGCTGATTCCGGGACTGAGTCTCGATACGAG.

In this sample, this clone turned up many times. Read coverage stops 3 residues before the CDR3 terminus; the germline J gene supplies the remainder. This chain links TRBV30 with TRBJ1-1, with 10 bases that match TRBD1. Unmatched junction bases numbered 4, after V lost 3 bases and J lost 6 bases. This CDR3 region has 13 residues. Germline V gene sequence: CDR1 GTSNPN, CDR2 SVGIG (reference sequence). The sequenced CDR3 bases are TGTGCCTGGAGGGGACAGGGGTTGGCTGAA. Its protein product is CAWRGQGLAE. The whole CDR3 protein is CAWRGQGLAEAFF.

This clone was detected many times. The read falls 3 residues short of the CDR3 end, and the missing part is taken from the germline J gene. The chain joins TRBV5-1 to TRBJ2-1; 7 bases map to TRBD2. Unmatched junction bases numbered 19, after V lost 2 bases and J lost 2 bases. The CDR3 runs 20 residues. In germline, CDR1 is SGHRS, CDR2 YFSETQ. CDR3 bases read: TGCGCCAGCAGCTTTCCGGGGGATAGTAATTCCGGGACTACCTACAATGAG. Translation: CASSFPGDSNSGTTYNE. The whole CDR3 sequence reads CASSFPGDSNSGTTYNEQFF.

Many counts were recorded for this clone. The read gets to within 3 residues of the CDR3 end, and the germline J gene fills in the rest. The chain combines TRBV20-1 with TRBJ2-7, with 12 nucleotides matching TRBD2. CDR3 length: 16 amino acids. Germline lookup yields CDR1 DFQATT and CDR2 SNEGSKA (reference sequence). Germline trimming cut 3 bases from V and 0 bases from J; bases unmatched to any gene: 6. Partial CDR3 DNA: TGCAGTGCTAGCCGCGGACTAGCGGGGTCCTCCTACGAG. This codes for CSASRGLAGSSYE. Given in full, the CDR3 is CSASRGLAGSSYEQYF.

In this sample, this clone turned up many times. The CDR3 extends 3 residues past the end of the read, so its final part is completed from the germline J gene. V usage is TRBV6-2 or TRBV6-3 and J usage is TRBJ1-5, with no clear D. Germline CDR1 MNHEY, CDR2 SVGEGT. The CDR3 spans 13 residues. The V end was cut by 6 bases, the J end by 1 base, with 7 bases between. The covered CDR3 bases are TGTGCCAGCAGCCCACGGAGCAATCAGCCC. Residues: CASSPRSNQP. The whole CDR3 region reads CASSPRSNQPQHF.

Many counts were recorded for this clone. The CDR3 goes on 3 residues after the read ends, and that part is filled in from the germline J gene. The chain recombines TRBV20-1 with TRBJ2-3; 9 nucleotides agree with TRBD1. The CDR3 has 17 amino acids. With 7 bases clipped from V and 4 bases from J, the junction kept 18 bases outside the gene matches. Per germline, CDR1 DFQATT and CDR2 SNEGSKA (reference sequence). The CDR3 spells CSVSGQGIGPPSDTQYF. Incomplete CDR3 DNA: TGCAGTGTCTCTGGACAGGGGATTGGACCCCCGTCAGATACG.

This clone was recorded many times. The CDR3 extends 3 residues past the end of the read, so its final part is completed from the germline J gene. The chain has TRBV5-4 and TRBJ1-4; D uncertain. Trimming stripped 0 bases from V and 8 bases from J, with 5 bases between. Germline CDR1 reads SGHNT; CDR2 reads YYREEE (reference sequence). This CDR3 has 12 amino acids. CDR3 DNA, as far as it was read: TGTGCCAGCAGCTTGGAGAGCGAAAAA. Translation: CASSLESEK. The whole CDR3 sequence is CASSLESEKLFF.

This clone was recorded at least ten times. The sequenced fragment ends 3 residues before the CDR3 boundary, so the rest is inferred from the germline J gene. The chain carries TRBV19 and TRBJ2-5; 12 bases line up with TRBD1. The germline V gene has CDR1 LNHDA and CDR2 SQIVND (reference sequence). The CDR3 contains 14 residues. V shed 9 bases, J shed 7 bases, and the junction held 9 bases outside the gene matches. CDR3 in amino acids: CASRKGQGAGTQYF. CDR3 DNA, as far as it was read: TGTGCCAGCCGGAAGGGACAGGGGGCAGGGACC.

This clone was recorded at least ten times. CDR3 bases read: TGCGCCAGCAGCTTGGGGCCTCAGGGGGCGAGCGATCAGCCC. This gives the protein CASSLGPQGASDQP. The CDR3 as a whole reads CASSLGPQGASDQPQHF. V is TRBV5-1 and J is TRBJ1-5; 8 nucleotides line up with TRBD1. The read halts 3 residues ahead of the CDR3 end, with the missing end drawn from the germline J gene. This CDR3 region has 17 residues. Germline V gene sequence: CDR1 SGHRS, CDR2 YFSETQ. After removal of 0 bases from V and 5 bases from J, the junction contained 10 bases not matched to a gene.

This clone was counted at least ten times. The CDR3 end lies 3 residues beyond the end of the read and is filled in from the germline J gene. This chain links TRBV6-4 with TRBJ1-2; no definite D call. The CDR3 consists of 14 residues. CDR1 MRHNA and CDR2 SNTAGT come from the germline V gene. Between the trimmed V and J ends, which lost 3 bases and 1 base, there was a span of 9 bases. The CDR3 loop is CASSEQPYNYGYTF. Partial CDR3 DNA: TGTGCCAGCAGTGAACAGCCCTATAACTATGGC.

This clone came up many times. The read ends 3 residues early relative to the CDR3; the germline J gene fills the gap. The chain employs TRBV20-1 and TRBJ2-7, with 8 bases matching TRBD1. CDR1 and CDR2 (germline): DFQATT, SNEGSKA (reference sequence). The V and J ends lost 6 bases and 2 bases, in that order; junction bases with no gene match: 6. The CDR3 contains 13 residues. The CDR3 region is CSARTGYTYEQYF. Partial CDR3 DNA: TGCAGTGCCAGGACAGGGTATACCTACGAG.